This paragraph covers one T cell receptor beta chain sequence. The antigen remains unidentified. This entry belongs to a study of OX40 agonist ivuxolimab in advanced cancers. The study's findings and limits: It was also the case that some nonresponders had low normalized T-cell clonal expansion.

The CDR3 spans 17 residues. V lost 2 bases to trimming and J lost 0 bases; unmatched junction nucleotides: 9. Germline CDR1 MNHEY, CDR2 SMNVEV (reference sequence). Clones were read by immunoSEQ multiplex PCR, and TCRdb kept only the in-frame ones, dropping some. The sample has over 65,000 clones, just under 95% seen once. The origin of this receptor is an adult with an advanced solid tumor such as melanoma, head and neck, liver or kidney cancer. The genes are TRBV27 and TRBJ1-1; 7 nucleotides agree with TRBD1. This specimen consisted of CD4+ or CD8+ T cells sorted from blood, obtained in a trial of the OX40 agonist ivuxolimab. CDR3 amino acids: CASSLGVHRGMNTEAFF. CDR3 nucleotide sequence: TGTGCCAGCAGTTTAGGGGTGCACAGGGGAATGAACACTGAAGCTTTCTTT.